Shown below are 6 T cell receptor beta chains from a single sample sequenced in a study of blood T cell repertoires in COVID-19. TCRdb's copy holds only in-frame clones and misses some; the assay was immunoSEQ multiplex PCR. The sample shows 85,000 to 130,000 clones, over 70% of them seen only once. Input material: peripheral blood. The receptors here all came from a man aged 45-65 years with acute or convalescent COVID-19.

The chain has TRBV18 and TRBJ1-5, with a weak D call TRBD1 (5 bases). There are 15 residues in the CDR3. CDR1 and CDR2 (germline): KGHSH, LQKENI. Between the trimmed V and J ends, which lost 2 bases and 3 bases, there was a span of 11 bases. CDR3 DNA sequence: TGTGCCAGCTCACCAGAATCAGGGCTCAATCAGCCCCAGCATTTT. The encoded protein is CASSPESGLNQPQHF.

The V call is TRBV28, the J call TRBJ2-1; D uncertain. The CDR3 is 11 residues long. Germline-derived CDR1 and CDR2 are MDHEN and SYDVKM. V shed 5 bases and J shed 8 bases, with 7 bases lying between them. The CDR3, as DNA: TGTGCCAGCAGTCCGCAGGATGAGCAGTTCTTC. It specifies CASSPQDEQFF.

The chain employs TRBV7-9 and TRBJ1-1, with 7 nucleotides matching TRBD1. Losses at the gene ends were 5 bases for V and 4 bases for J; bases not matched to a gene: 10. The germline gives CDR1 SEHNR, CDR2 FQNEAQ (reference sequence). The CDR3 loop spans 15 amino acids. CDR3 sequence: CASSPIRQGSTEAFF. CDR3 sequence (DNA): TGTGCCAGCAGCCCGATCCGACAGGGAAGCACTGAAGCTTTCTTT.

The chain is built from TRBV3-1 (or the pseudogene TRBV3-2) and TRBJ2-3; a possible D gene is TRBD1 (7 bases). The germline V gene encodes CDR1 LGHDT and CDR2 YNNKEL (reference sequence). Trimming shortened V by 1 base and J by 2 bases, and 10 bases separated the two germline ends. The CDR3 spans 15 residues. CDR3 sequence reads: CASSQGRGPTDTQYF. The CDR3 DNA follows: TGTGCCAGCAGCCAAGGGAGGGGGCCCACAGATACGCAGTATTTT.

The chain employs TRBV4-1 and TRBJ1-3; D ambiguous. Per the germline V gene, CDR1 is MGHRA and CDR2 is YSYEKL. This CDR3 has 12 amino acids. Trimming removed 5 bases at V and 7 bases at J, with 9 bases between. The CDR3 coding sequence is TGCGCCAGCAGCGGCCGGGAGAACACCATATATTTT. Amino acid sequence: CASSGRENTIYF.

The chain uses TRBV28 and TRBJ2-3, with 7 bases aligning to TRBD2. Trimming removed 3 bases from V and 2 bases from J; junction bases left unmatched: 8. The length of the CDR3 is 16 residues. CDR1 is MDHEN, CDR2 SYDVKM, per germline. CDR3 residues: CASSFPGGLTTDTQYF. CDR3 nucleotides: TGTGCCAGCAGTTTTCCGGGAGGCCTAACCACAGATACGCAGTATTTT.